The 20 T cell receptor beta chains below were found in one sample sequenced in a study of T cells in narcolepsy. The table came from immunoSEQ multiplex PCR; TCRdb's copy has only in-frame clones and leaves some out. The sample records 27,000 or so clones, roughly 82% being singletons. Sequencing was performed on CD45RA- memory CD4+ T cells from PBMCs. The receptors were gathered from a human donor with narcolepsy.

Written as DNA, the CDR3 is TGTGCCAGCAGACCAGACAGGGTGTTGGGCTACACCTTC. Translating it yields CASRPDRVLGYTF. The rearrangement uses TRBV6-4 and TRBJ1-2; 7 nucleotides line up with TRBD1. The germline V gene has CDR1 MRHNA and CDR2 SNTAGT. J lost 8 bases, V lost 6 bases, and 9 bases had no gene match. The CDR3 runs to 13 residues.

The rearrangement joins TRBV10-2 to TRBJ2-7, with TRBD2 matching 7 bases. Germline lookup yields CDR1 WSHSY and CDR2 SAAADI. V dropped 3 bases and J dropped 2; count of bases not matched to a gene: 7. The CDR3 runs 15 residues. The CDR3 sequence is CASSDPRLATYEQYF. The CDR3 DNA sequence: TGCGCCAGCAGTGACCCTAGACTAGCTACCTACGAGCAGTACTTC.

The chain employs TRBV29-1 and TRBJ2-3; perhaps D is TRBD1 or TRBD2 (5 bases each). Germline CDR1 reads SQVTM; CDR2 reads ANQGSEA. Deletions cut 4 bases from V and 0 bases from J, with 5 bases between. The CDR3 extends over 12 amino acids. CDR3 protein: CSVGDSTDTQYF. DNA of the CDR3: TGCAGCGTTGGGGACAGCACAGATACGCAGTATTTT.

V and J are TRBV29-1 and TRBJ2-7; the match to TRBD1 covers 10 bases. This CDR3 has 13 amino acids. The germline V gene encodes CDR1 SQVTM and CDR2 ANQGSEA. With V trimmed by 3 bases and J by 9 bases, 8 bases remained unmatched. The CDR3 loop is CSVEAGTGAVQYF. CDR3 DNA: TGCAGCGTTGAGGCCGGGACAGGGGCTGTGCAGTACTTC.

This clone has only a few counts. The V and J genes are TRBV5-5 and TRBJ1-5, with D possibly TRBD1 on 5 matching bases. V shed 4 bases and J shed 3 bases, with 11 bases lying between them. This CDR3 has 14 residues. CDR1 is SGHKS, CDR2 YYEKEE, per germline (reference sequence). The CDR3 nucleotides read TGTGCCAGCAGCCCCGGGGGTCCCAATCAGCCCCAGCATTTT. Translating gives CASSPGGPNQPQHF.

This clone was found once. The chain has TRBV2 and TRBJ2-5; 7 nucleotides align to TRBD1. Germline values: CDR1 SNHLY, CDR2 FYNNEI. The CDR3 loop spans 12 amino acids. Trimming removed 8 bases from V and 3 bases from J; junction bases left unmatched: 3. CDR3 sequence: CASRGQKETQYF. For the CDR3, the DNA is TGTGCCAGCCGGGGACAGAAAGAGACCCAGTACTTC.

The chain combines TRBV19 with TRBJ1-1, with 10 bases lining up with TRBD1. J gave up 4 bases and V 5 bases, and 7 bases lay outside the gene matches. The CDR3 consists of 15 residues. Germline CDR1 reads LNHDA; CDR2 reads SQIVND (reference sequence). CDR3 in DNA: TGTGCCAGTAGTGATAGGGACAGGGGTGGCACTGAAGCTTTCTTT. Amino acids: CASSDRDRGGTEAFF.

The chain carries TRBV30 and TRBJ1-1; no clear D. Trimming left V 4 bases short and J 0 bases short, with 9 bases between. CDR1 and CDR2 (germline): GTSNPN, SVGIG (reference sequence). This CDR3 comprises 13 residues. CDR3 DNA: TGTGCCTGGACGAGGGATTTGAACACTGAAGCTTTCTTT. It is translated as CAWTRDLNTEAFF. Using reference TRBV30 and TRBJ1-1 for the parts outside the CDR3, the full variable domain is SQTIHQWPATLVQPVGSPLSLECTVEGTSNPNLYWYRQAAGRGLQLLFYSVGIGQISSEVPQNLSASRPQDRQFILSSKKLLLSDSGFYLCAWTRDLNTEAFFGQGTRLTVV.

This rearrangement joins TRBV11-3 to TRBJ2-3; 8 bases fit TRBD2. Germline CDR1 and CDR2: SGHNT and YENEEA. Trimming removed 5 bases from V and 0 bases from J; junction bases left unmatched: 4. CDR3 length: 15 residues. The CDR3 DNA is TGTGCCAGCAGCCCCTTAGCGGGGAGCACAGATACGCAGTATTTT. Its translation is CASSPLAGSTDTQYF.

The chain carries TRBV5-6 and TRBJ2-3; TRBD1 or TRBD2 may be the D gene (5 bases each). The V gene lost 4 bases and the J gene lost 5 bases, with 17 bases spanning the gap. The CDR3 totals 15 residues. CDR1 is SGHDT and CDR2 is YYEEEE in the germline V gene. CDR3 nucleotide sequence: TGTGCCAGCAGCCCCCGGGGCGCCATGGAAGATACGCAGTATTTT. As protein: CASSPRGAMEDTQYF.

The V call is TRBV2, the J call TRBJ2-1; 7 nucleotides match TRBD2. The V gene's germline CDR1 is SNHLY and CDR2 FYNNEI. The CDR3 consists of 15 residues. J gave up 6 bases and V 7 bases, and 12 bases lay outside the gene matches. DNA for the CDR3: TGTGCCAGCAAGCTTTTGGCGGGAGTCGTCAATGAGCAGTTCTTC. The encoded protein is CASKLLAGVVNEQFF.

The chain recombines TRBV7-2 with TRBJ2-5, with D perhaps matching TRBD1 (5 bases). The CDR3 runs 18 residues. Germline V gives CDR1 SGHTA, CDR2 FQGNSA. The V gene lost 1 base and the J gene lost 2 bases, with 20 bases spanning the gap. CDR3 residues: CASSLGFLGRSSQETQYF. The CDR3 DNA reads TGTGCCAGCAGCTTAGGGTTTTTGGGGCGCAGCTCACAAGAGACCCAGTACTTC.

Worth noting for this clone: The sample contains more than one DNA sequence encoding this CDR3. The genes are TRBV19 and TRBJ1-1; a possible D gene is TRBD1 (6 bases). The CDR3 totals 13 residues. Germline V gene lookup returns CDR1 LNHDA and CDR2 SQIVND (reference sequence). With 7 bases removed from V and 4 bases from J, the gap between germline ends came to 13 bases. The CDR3 DNA follows: TGTGCCAGTACCAGAAGGGGGATCACTGAAGCTTTCTTT. Protein sequence: CASTRRGITEAFF.

The chain carries TRBV27 and TRBJ1-1; a possible D gene is TRBD1 (5 bases). Per germline, CDR1 MNHEY and CDR2 SMNVEV (reference sequence). V was pared by 6 bases and J by 0 bases, with 11 bases between. This CDR3 comprises 14 residues. The CDR3 protein is CASSRQLMNTEAFF. CDR3 bases: TGTGCCAGCAGCAGACAGCTCATGAACACTGAAGCTTTCTTT.

J is TRBJ1-1 and V is TRBV10-1; maybe TRBD1 (5 bases). Germline assignment: CDR1 WNHNN and CDR2 SYGVQD (reference sequence). The ends were cut back, 6 bases at V and 1 base at J, with 12 bases in the middle. There are 14 residues in the CDR3. The CDR3: CASREGTGNTEAFF. CDR3 nucleotide sequence: TGCGCCAGCAGGGAAGGGACGGGGAACACTGAAGCTTTCTTT.

This rearrangement joins TRBV2 to TRBJ2-1, with D perhaps assigned TRBD1 or TRBD2 (5 bases each). With 5 bases removed from V and 0 bases from J, the gap between germline ends came to 17 bases. This CDR3 has 17 residues. Germline V CDR1 and CDR2: SNHLY, FYNNEI. In nucleotides, the CDR3 is TGTGCCAGCAGTACCCCCACGGGACGGAGCTCCTACAATGAGCAGTTCTTC. This sequence encodes CASSTPTGRSSYNEQFF.

CDR3 sequence: CASSLHRHEKLFF. CDR3 nucleotides: TGTGCCAGCAGCCTACACAGGCATGAAAAACTGTTTTTT. The chain joins TRBV7-2 to TRBJ1-4; maybe TRBD1 (5 bases). Trimming shortened V by 5 bases and J by 6 bases, and 10 bases separated the two germline ends. The CDR3 runs to 13 residues. Per the germline V gene, CDR1 is SGHTA and CDR2 is FQGNSA. Together with reference TRBV7-2 and TRBJ1-4, the CDR3 gives the full variable domain: GAGVSQSPSNKVTEKGKDVELRCDPISGHTALYWYRQSLGQGLEFLIYFQGNSAPDKSGLPSDRFSAERTGGSVSTLTIQRTQQEDSAVYLCASSLHRHEKLFFGSGTQLSVL.

The chain links TRBV28 to TRBJ2-1; D gene uncertain. Germline CDR1 is MDHEN and CDR2 is SYDVKM. This CDR3 comprises 12 residues. Deletions cut 5 bases from V and 9 bases from J, with 11 bases between. CDR3 nucleotides: TGTGCCAGCAGTCCCTTCCTGACTGAGCAGTTCTTC. Residues: CASSPFLTEQFF.

This clone was seen a single time. V and J are TRBV10-3 and TRBJ1-1, with 8 positions matching TRBD1. The trim removed 10 bases at V and 3 bases at J, leaving 4 bases unmatched. CDR1 is ENHRY, CDR2 SYGVKD, per germline. The CDR3 has 12 amino acids. The chain's CDR3 is CATGGSDTEAFF. CDR3 DNA sequence: TGTGCCACAGGGGGCTCGGACACTGAAGCTTTCTTT.

This clone was counted once. The CDR3 DNA is TGTGCCAGCAGTGCACTCGGGGGCACTGCCGGGGAGCTGTTTTTT. Translated: CASSALGGTAGELFF. The chain uses TRBV6-1 and TRBJ2-2; TRBD1 or TRBD2 may be the D gene (6 bases each). CDR3 length: 15 residues. Trimming removed 4 bases at V and 6 bases at J, with 15 bases between. The germline V gene has CDR1 MNHNS and CDR2 SASEGT.